These T cell receptor beta chains were read from a single sample in a study of blood T cell repertoires in COVID-19. Produced via immunoSEQ multiplex PCR; TCRdb's table is partial and in-frame only. Here the sample spans about 670,000 clones, approximately 90% being singletons. The sample taken for sequencing was peripheral blood. Receptors originate from a woman aged 18-29 years with acute or convalescent COVID-19. CDR3s include the opening cysteine and the closing phenylalanine or tryptophan. D genes are given only for firm matches. Clone size is shown for a subset of rows, as once, few, many or a class of expanded clone.

size,V,J,D,CDR3,DNA
.,TRBV18,TRBJ1-1,.,CASREGSEAFF,TGTGCCAGCAGGGAGGGCTCTGAAGCTTTCTTT
.,TRBV9,TRBJ2-1,TRBD2,CASSVVERGGQFF,TGTGCCAGCAGCGTAGTCGAGCGGGGGGGACAGTTCTTC
.,TRBV15,TRBJ1-4,TRBD1,CATSRSRQGNEKLFF,TGTGCCACCAGCAGATCGCGACAGGGGAATGAAAAACTGTTTTTT
few,TRBV19,TRBJ1-2,TRBD1,CASSIFRGTDGYTF,TGTGCCAGTAGTATATTCAGGGGGACGGATGGCTACACCTTC
.,TRBV2,TRBJ2-7,TRBD1,CASSESIFGSGTGAYEQYF,TGTGCCAGCAGTGAGTCCATCTTTGGTTCCGGGACAGGGGCATACGAGCAGTACTTC
.,TRBV6-5,TRBJ1-2,.,CASSPDSNYGYTF,TGTGCCAGCAGTCCGGACAGTAACTATGGCTACACCTTC
.,TRBV7-2,TRBJ2-3,TRBD2,CASSLAGPSGGARSADTQYF,TGTGCCAGCAGCTTAGCTGGGCCTAGCGGGGGGGCCCGTTCGGCAGATACGCAGTATTTT
.,TRBV3-1/TRBV3-2,TRBJ1-3,.,CASSQRGGNGNTIYF,TGTGCCAGCAGCCAGAGGGGAGGGAACGGAAACACCATATATTTT
.,TRBV6-5,TRBJ2-1,.,CASNPMAGFEQFF,TGTGCCAGCAATCCGATGGCGGGATTTGAGCAGTTCTTC
once,TRBV19,TRBJ2-5,TRBD1,CASSNNDRGRETQYF,TGTGCCAGTAGTAACAACGACAGGGGGCGTGAGACCCAGTACTTC
.,TRBV5-6,TRBJ2-7,TRBD2,CASSSLAGVLSYEQYF,TGTGCCAGCAGCTCCCTAGCGGGGGTTTTGAGCTACGAGCAGTACTTC
.,TRBV4-2,TRBJ2-7,TRBD2,CASSQDLGGGSYEQYF,TGTGCCAGCAGCCAAGATCTAGGCGGGGGGTCCTACGAGCAGTACTTC
.,TRBV5-4,TRBJ2-1,.,CATPGSANEQFF,TGTGCCACCCCAGGCTCTGCGAATGAGCAGTTCTTC
.,TRBV9,TRBJ1-1,TRBD1,CASSHSGTGHFGTEAFF,TGTGCCAGCAGCCATAGTGGGACAGGGCATTTTGGCACTGAAGCTTTCTTT
.,TRBV4-1,TRBJ1-2,TRBD1,CASSHPTARGQGADGYTF,TGCGCCAGCAGCCATCCCACCGCTCGAGGACAGGGGGCCGATGGCTACACCTTC
.,TRBV7-2,TRBJ2-1,TRBD1,CASSIRTGSYNEQFF,TGTGCCAGCAGCATTCGGACAGGGTCCTACAATGAGCAGTTCTTC
.,TRBV6-6,TRBJ1-1,.,CASIQWGEDTEAFF,TGTGCCAGCATCCAGTGGGGGGAAGACACTGAAGCTTTCTTT
.,TRBV12-5,TRBJ1-5,TRBD1,CASGGDSQPQHF,TGTGCTAGTGGTGGGGACAGCCAGCCCCAGCATTTT
.,TRBV19,TRBJ1-1,.,CASSMRAGSGDITEAFF,TGTGCCAGTAGTATGAGGGCAGGGTCGGGGGATATTACTGAAGCTTTCTTT
.,TRBV19,TRBJ1-5,.,CASSIEGARGQPQHF,TGTGCCAGTAGTATAGAGGGGGCTAGGGGTCAGCCCCAGCATTTT
.,TRBV20-1,TRBJ1-2,.,CSALDRGYTF,TGCAGCGCCCTCGACAGGGGCTACACCTTC
.,TRBV21-1,TRBJ1-2,.,CASSKWAAYYGYTF,TGTGCCAGCAGCAAGTGGGCAGCCTATTATGGCTACACCTTC
.,TRBV5-5,TRBJ2-1,.,CASSANRDSYNEQFF,TGTGCCAGCAGCGCAAACAGGGACTCCTACAATGAGCAGTTCTTC
.,TRBV9,TRBJ2-1,.,CASSARTVNNEQFF,TGTGCCAGCAGCGCCCGGACAGTTAACAATGAGCAGTTCTTC
.,TRBV5-4,TRBJ1-3,TRBD1,CASSLAGTDIGNTIYF,TGTGCCAGCAGCTTGGCCGGGACAGATATTGGAAACACCATATATTTT
.,TRBV3-1/TRBV3-2,TRBJ1-2,TRBD1,CASSHDRAGYTF,TGTGCCAGCAGCCATGACAGGGCCGGCTACACCTTC
.,TRBV3-1/TRBV3-2,TRBJ1-1,.,CASSLGRGVGTEAFF,TGTGCCAGCAGCCTCGGGAGGGGCGTGGGGACTGAAGCTTTCTTT
.,TRBV18,TRBJ1-5,.,CASSYRDLHLGNQPQHF,TGTGCCAGCTCATACCGGGACTTACATTTGGGGAATCAGCCCCAGCATTTT
.,TRBV7-8,TRBJ1-2,.,CASSLGAAGTGYTF,TGTGCCAGCAGCTTAGGGGCAGCCGGTACAGGCTACACCTTC
.,TRBV12-3/TRBV12-4,TRBJ1-1,TRBD1,CASTQGAGEAFF,TGTGCCAGCACCCAGGGGGCGGGTGAAGCTTTCTTT
.,TRBV11-3,TRBJ2-1,.,CASSLVTSTGSYNEQFF,TGTGCCAGCAGCTTAGTTACTAGCACGGGCTCCTACAATGAGCAGTTCTTC